The T cell receptor (beta chain) under discussion was sequenced for a study of CD8 T cells in ankylosing spondylitis. Study results and limitations: There was reportedly significant enrichment of clones that were disease-linked in matched ankylosing spondylitis synovial fluid. Roughly eight highly homologous variants formed a TCR beta motif that appeared characteristic of ankylosing spondylitis blood. Disease-linked clones had a CD8+ phenotype and relatively low frequency in peripheral blood.

With regard to this clonotype: Its matching antigen is unknown.

This CDR3 is 13 amino acids long. With 6 bases clipped from V and 3 bases from J, the junction kept 5 bases outside the gene matches. Libraries of TCR beta came from quantitative 5'-RACE with molecular barcodes. TCRdb reanalysed the 5' RACE reads using MiXCR and keeps one entry per CDR3 protein. The sample has approximately 340,000 distinct CDR3 sequences; roughly 14% are singletons. The receptor was derived from a male donor with ankylosing spondylitis or in good health (not recorded which). The V and J genes are TRBV12-3 or TRBV12-4 and TRBJ2-7; 7 nucleotides line up with TRBD1. Sequencing input: blood, either unsorted or a sorted T cell fraction (not recorded which). The CDR3 region has the DNA TGTGCCAGCAGGTGGGACAGCAGCTACGAGCAGTACTTC. The encoded protein is CASRWDSSYEQYF.